This T cell receptor beta chain originates from a study (dated by TCRdb to between 2015 and 2016). Some background on the complete study: The study tested whether tumor-infiltrating Tregs in breast cancer are recruited from blood Tregs or converted in situ from other CD4+ T cell subsets.

What the study reported, not specific to this receptor: The greatest overlap of tumor-infiltrating Treg TCR alpha and beta sequences was with tumor naive CD4+ T cells, followed next by blood naive CD4+ T cells. Among approximately 23 patients, 10% to 15% of tumor Treg TRBV12-4/TRBJ1-2 sequences were shared with naive CD4+ cells, versus under 2% with blood Tregs or memory cells. The validation in the larger cohort was limited to a single TCR beta V-J rearrangement instead of whole repertoires. Tumor memory CD4+ T cell TCR gene usage was found to cluster with blood and lymph node memory CD4+ cells and with lymph node naive CD4+ cells.

The CDR3 numbers 14 residues from cysteine through phenylalanine. Only the CDR3 region is kept as DNA, spanning 42 bases read in frame from base 1. Ends trimmed: V by 4 bases, J by 4 bases; bases unmatched to a gene: 6. To prepare the library, multiplex PCR was applied. Reads for this sample came from an Ion Torrent PGM. For the approximately 24-patient analysis, adaptor-ligated barcode primers were used to amplify TRBV12-4/TRBJ1-2 clonotypes. The Ion Personal Genome Machine system was used to sequence the TRBV12-4/TRBJ1-2 amplicons from the approximately 20-patient cohort. The original methods were these. For each of nine subset-tissue groups, sequencing data from the five patients were pooled, and the groups were then compared using unsupervised clustering of TCR gene usage. The Morisita-Horn index was used to calculate repertoire similarity, with shared sequences weighted by how much each contributed to each repertoire. The public reads were reanalyzed by TCRdb: fastp trimming at Q25, MiXCR alignment, in-frame beta chains only. Records with the same CDR3 protein are collapsed into one entry carrying the most frequent genes and DNA. TCRdb, not the original authors, processed these V and J calls. In all, the sample holds roughly 1,500 distinct CDR3 sequences, and roughly 16% of those were seen once. 40% to 65% of the sample is taken by the ten largest.

In the case of this clonotype: Its antigen has not been determined. One base away there is no much larger clone; base qualities are not given.

Naive CD4+ T cells were purified with the Miltenyi Naive CD4+ T Cell Isolation kit, with Tregs depleted using CD25 microbeads. In a larger cohort of 25 or so breast cancer patients, a single TRBV12-4/TRBJ1-2 rearrangement was sequenced in tumor Tregs and in blood Treg, naive and memory CD4+ cells. Ficoll density gradient centrifugation was used to isolate mononuclear cells from either lymph nodes or 50 ml of peripheral blood. Sorted cell populations were confirmed by FACS to exceed 90% purity. Sequencing input: naive CD4+ T cells sorted from blood. The cell subset or site tag for this specimen amounts to: naive CD4+ T cells, CD4+CD45RA+CD25-. Recombination linked TRBV12-3 or TRBV12-4 to TRBJ1-2; 7 bases in the middle match TRBD1. The clonotype comes from a female donor with breast cancer. The nucleotides are TGTGCCAGCAGTTACCATGGGACAGCCTATGGCTACACCTTC. This sequence encodes CASSYHGTAYGYTF.